The source of this TCR beta chain is a study of shared clonotypes between healthy human individuals. Study-wide context: The composition of the donors was two women and a few men aged 18 to 49.

This clone came up a few times. Trimming took 3 bases from V and 0 from J, leaving 5 bases between them. CDR1 MGHRA and CDR2 YSYEKL come from the germline V gene. The CDR3 is 13 amino acids. This table comes from immunoSEQ multiplex PCR, and its TCRdb copy is limited to in-frame clones, with some not included. The sample carries some 96,000 clones, about 45% recorded once. The origin of this receptor is a woman aged 40 to 50 in good health. Some clones in this sample may be carry-over from other donors' samples. Sequenced input: PBMCs. This chain uses TRBV4-1 with TRBJ1-1, with D unresolved. Written as DNA, the CDR3 is TGCGCCAGCAGCCACCCCTTGAACACTGAAGCTTTCTTT. It yields the protein CASSHPLNTEAFF.